These T cell receptor beta chains were read from a single sample in a study of radiation and T cells in renal cell carcinoma. The repertoire was sequenced with immunoSEQ multiplex PCR; TCRdb's copy has only in-frame clones and lacks some. The table records 150,000 or so clones, 83% of them present only once. The material sequenced was blood, taken from a patient whose treatment included radiotherapy and nephrectomy. Source of these receptors: a woman in her forties or fifties with renal cell carcinoma. The CDR3 runs from the conserved cysteine through the conserved F or W. D genes are given only for firm matches. Some rows have no size entry. The others give once, few or many, or a class for an expanded clone.

CDR3 protein	CDR3 DNA	clone size	J gene	D gene	V gene
CASSFTGRTEAFF	TGCGCCAGCAGTTTTACAGGGAGGACTGAAGCTTTCTTT	.	TRBJ1-1	.	TRBV5-1
CASSKDRGRSNTEAFF	TGTGCCAGCAGCAAGGACAGGGGGCGATCGAACACTGAAGCTTTCTTT	.	TRBJ1-1	TRBD1	TRBV5-4
CASSYLIDYGYTF	TGTGCCAGCAGTTACCTGATCGACTATGGCTACACCTTC	few	TRBJ1-2	.	TRBV6-6
CASSIGDSRETQYF	TGTGCCAGTAGTATAGGGGACTCAAGGGAGACCCAGTACTTC	.	TRBJ2-5	.	TRBV19
CASSEGPYNSPLHF	TGTGCCAGCAGTGAAGGTCCTTATAATTCACCCCTCCACTTT	.	TRBJ1-6	.	TRBV6-1
CASRATQLIQETQYF	TGTGCCAGTAGGGCCACGCAACTTATCCAAGAGACCCAGTACTTC	.	TRBJ2-5	.	TRBV19
CASSARRDNRDTQYF	TGTGCCAGCAGCGCGAGACGGGACAACAGAGATACGCAGTATTTT	.	TRBJ2-3	.	TRBV9
CAISSGNTIYF	TGTGCCATCAGTTCCGGAAACACCATATATTTT	.	TRBJ1-3	.	TRBV10-3
CASTRQSMNTEAFF	TGTGCCAGCACTAGACAGTCCATGAACACTGAAGCTTTCTTT	.	TRBJ1-1	.	TRBV7-9
CASRQTGGGYGYTF	TGTGCCAGCAGGCAGACAGGTGGCGGCTATGGCTACACCTTC	.	TRBJ1-2	.	TRBV28
CASSPPGTSPAANTGELFF	TGTGCCAGCAGCCCTCCCGGGACTAGCCCCGCTGCGAACACCGGGGAGCTGTTTTTT	once	TRBJ2-2	TRBD2	TRBV5-4
CASSPAPPGTTNTGELFF	TGTGCCAGCAGCCCAGCTCCCCCGGGGACAACGAACACCGGGGAGCTGTTTTTT	.	TRBJ2-2	.	TRBV9
CASSSRNTEAFF	TGTGCCAGCAGCTCAAGGAACACTGAAGCTTTCTTT	.	TRBJ1-1	.	TRBV6-5
CASSQPRGCSGELFF	TGCGCCAGCAGTCAACCGCGTGGTTGCTCCGGGGAGCTGTTTTTT	.	TRBJ2-2	.	TRBV23-1
CASRRGGTETYEQYF	TGTGCCAGCAGGCGCGGCGGGACGGAGACCTACGAGCAGTACTTC	.	TRBJ2-7	.	TRBV27
CASILRDTQGGFF	TGTGCCAGCATCCTTCGGGACACTCAGGGAGGTTTCTTT	.	TRBJ1-1	.	TRBV6-1
CASSPPLGSGYTF	TGTGCCAGCTCACCGCCTCTTGGGTCTGGCTACACCTTC	.	TRBJ1-2	.	TRBV18
CASSLNGGQGFDEQYF	TGCGCCAGCAGCTTGAACGGGGGACAGGGGTTTGACGAGCAGTACTTC	.	TRBJ2-7	TRBD1	TRBV5-1
CASSLPGYNEQFF	TGTGCCAGCTCACTACCTGGCTACAATGAGCAGTTCTTC	few	TRBJ2-1	.	TRBV18
CASSLGLAGVIGANVLTF	TGTGCCAGCAGCTTGGGACTAGCGGGAGTGATTGGGGCCAACGTCCTGACTTTC	.	TRBJ2-6	TRBD2	TRBV5-6
CASRIMQNTEAFF	TGTGCCAGCAGAATAATGCAGAACACTGAAGCTTTCTTT	.	TRBJ1-1	.	TRBV6-6
CASSLVAVEQYF	TGTGCCAGCAGTCTAGTAGCGGTAGAGCAGTACTTC	few	TRBJ2-7	.	TRBV7-2
CASPIRTGGISGANVLTF	TGTGCCAGCCCCATTAGGACAGGGGGTATTTCTGGGGCCAACGTCCTGACTTTC	.	TRBJ2-6	TRBD1	TRBV2
CASSETGGGSDTQYF	TGTGCCAGCAGTGAAACAGGGGGCGGATCAGATACGCAGTATTTT	.	TRBJ2-3	TRBD1	TRBV25-1
CASRGWTSGGTDTQYF	TGTGCCAGCAGGGGGTGGACTAGCGGGGGAACAGATACGCAGTATTTT	.	TRBJ2-3	TRBD2	TRBV2
CASSLSDFAYEQYF	TGCGCCAGCAGCTTGTCTGACTTTGCCTACGAGCAGTACTTC	.	TRBJ2-7	.	TRBV5-1
CASSLAYRASSGNTIYF	TGTGCCAGCAGCTTAGCTTACAGGGCGAGCTCTGGAAACACCATATATTTT	.	TRBJ1-3	.	TRBV7-2
CASSRTGTQPQHF	TGTGCCAGCAGCCGGACAGGGACTCAGCCCCAGCATTTT	.	TRBJ1-5	TRBD1	TRBV5-6
CASSLEYPTGGYEQYF	TGTGCCAGCAGCCTGGAGTACCCGACAGGGGGATACGAGCAGTACTTC	.	TRBJ2-7	TRBD1	TRBV5-4
CASSPRGMNTEAFF	TGTGCCAGCAGCCCCAGGGGGATGAACACTGAAGCTTTCTTT	.	TRBJ1-1	TRBD1	TRBV5-4
CASDTGTGGTEAFF	TGTGCCAGCGATACCGGGACAGGGGGCACTGAAGCTTTCTTT	.	TRBJ1-1	TRBD1	TRBV28
CASSSQGHNTEAFF	TGTGCCAGCAGCAGTCAGGGCCACAACACTGAAGCTTTCTTT	.	TRBJ1-1	.	TRBV9
CASVSGRAQETQYF	TGCGCCAGCGTTTCGGGGAGGGCCCAAGAGACCCAGTACTTC	once	TRBJ2-5	TRBD2	TRBV5-1
CASQGFESPLHF	TGTGCCAGCCAGGGTTTCGAATCACCCCTCCACTTT	few	TRBJ1-6	.	TRBV6-1
CASSASQLSGANVLTF	TGTGCCAGCAGCGCTTCGCAACTCTCTGGGGCCAACGTCCTGACTTTC	.	TRBJ2-6	.	TRBV13
CASKGTSGGSSYNEQFF	TGTGCCAGCAAGGGGACTAGCGGGGGTAGCTCCTACAATGAGCAGTTCTTC	.	TRBJ2-1	TRBD2	TRBV28
CASSFTSGTTDTQYF	TGTGCCAGCAGCTTCACTAGCGGAACTACAGATACGCAGTATTTT	once	TRBJ2-3	TRBD2	TRBV11-2
CASSQGLAPGELFF	TGCGCCAGCAGCCAAGGACTAGCTCCCGGGGAGCTGTTTTTT	.	TRBJ2-2	TRBD2	TRBV4-3
CSVEKGAQETQYF	TGCAGCGTTGAAAAGGGGGCCCAAGAGACCCAGTACTTC	.	TRBJ2-5	TRBD1	TRBV29-1
CASSLTGGYTF	TGTGCCAGCAGCCTTACGGGGGGCTACACCTTC	few	TRBJ1-2	.	TRBV5-6
CASSVWIGTSAYNEQFF	TGTGCCAGCAGCGTTTGGATTGGGACTAGCGCCTACAATGAGCAGTTCTTC	.	TRBJ2-1	TRBD2	TRBV9